The clone carrying this TCR beta chain has ten or more counts. As yet, its antigen is unknown. It was RNA transcripts that yielded the amplified TCR beta CDR3 regions. HTBI primers were the set used in a first-round RT-PCR of the TCR CDR3. TCRdb reprocessed the multiplex PCR reads via MiXCR and lists one record per CDR3 protein. The sample gives 400,000 to 550,000 distinct CDR3 sequences, approximately 24% of which show up once; 11% is in the top ten. The sample originates from a study of T cells in Graves' hyperthyroidism and ophthalmopathy. The wider study: Staff took peripheral blood when the initial diagnosis was made, before any treatment began.

V was pared by 4 bases and J by 6 bases, with 15 bases between. The germline CDR1 and CDR2 sequences are SGHDN and FVKESK. This CDR3 spans 14 amino acids. Study-wide points: Ophthalmopathy got predicted by the model a median about six months before its onset. Blood also showed most of the thyroid clonotypes that were expanded above 0.001.

The TCR sequence derives from a woman in her twenties or thirties with Graves' ophthalmopathy. Source material: blood. The gene calls are TRBV14 and TRBJ1-2; no reliable D call. The CDR3 spells CASSLLLGGDGYTF. CDR3 in DNA: TGTGCCAGCAGCCTGCTGCTTGGAGGTGATGGCTACACCTTC. The whole variable domain, filled in from reference TRBV14 and TRBJ1-2, reads EAGVTQFPSHSVIEKGQTVTLRCDPISGHDNLYWYRRVMGKEIKFLLHFVKESKQDESGMPNNRFLAERTGGTYSTLKVQPAELEDSGVYFCASSLLLGGDGYTFGSGTRLTVV.